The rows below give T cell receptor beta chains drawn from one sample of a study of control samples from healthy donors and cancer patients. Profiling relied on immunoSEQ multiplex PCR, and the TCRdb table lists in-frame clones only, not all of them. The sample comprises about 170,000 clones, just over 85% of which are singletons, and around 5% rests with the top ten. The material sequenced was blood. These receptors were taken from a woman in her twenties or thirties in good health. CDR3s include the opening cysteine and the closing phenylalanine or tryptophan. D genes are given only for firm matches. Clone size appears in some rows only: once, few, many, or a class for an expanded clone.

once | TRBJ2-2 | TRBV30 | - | CAWSVRNTGELFF | TGTGCCTGGAGTGTAAGGAACACCGGGGAGCTGTTTTTT
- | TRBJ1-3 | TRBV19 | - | CASISTGLSGNTIYF | TGTGCCAGTATCTCAACAGGGCTCTCTGGAAACACCATATATTTT
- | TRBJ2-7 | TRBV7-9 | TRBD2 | CASSLAVGASGNEQYF | TGTGCCAGCAGCTTAGCCGTGGGGGCTAGCGGGAACGAGCAGTACTTC
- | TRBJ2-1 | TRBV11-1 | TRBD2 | CASSTSGVYNEQFF | TGTGCCTCTTCCACTAGCGGCGTTTACAATGAGCAGTTCTTC
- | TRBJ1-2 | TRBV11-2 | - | CASSLAGTNGYTF | TGTGCCAGCAGCTTAGCAGGGACCAATGGCTACACCTTC
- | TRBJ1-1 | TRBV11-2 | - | CASSLTDSLNTEAFF | TGTGCCAGCAGCCTTACGGACAGCCTGAACACTGAAGCTTTCTTT
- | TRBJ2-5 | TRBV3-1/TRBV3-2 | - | CASSQGSGKGKETQYF | TGTGCCAGCAGCCAAGGTAGTGGGAAGGGAAAAGAGACCCAGTACTTC
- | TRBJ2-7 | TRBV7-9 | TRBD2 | CASSRGGTYEQYF | TGTGCCAGCAGTCGGGGAGGGACCTACGAGCAGTACTTC
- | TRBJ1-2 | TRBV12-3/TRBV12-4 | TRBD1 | CASSPTGNYGYTF | TGTGCCAGCAGTCCGACAGGGAACTATGGCTACACCTTC
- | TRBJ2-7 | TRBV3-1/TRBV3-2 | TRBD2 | CASSPSLASGNYEQYF | TGTGCCAGCAGCCCGTCTCTGGCTAGCGGGAATTACGAGCAGTACTTC
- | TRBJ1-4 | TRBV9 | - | CASSPFPGETNEKLFF | TGTGCCAGCAGCCCTTTCCCCGGGGAAACTAATGAAAAACTGTTTTTT
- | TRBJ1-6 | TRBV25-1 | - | CASSALSLLHF | TGTGCCAGCAGCGCCCTAAGTCTCCTCCACTTT
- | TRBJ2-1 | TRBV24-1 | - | CATGGIGAGEQFF | TGTGCCACCGGAGGAATCGGGGCGGGGGAGCAGTTCTTC
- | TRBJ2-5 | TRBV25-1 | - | CASSVSGRWEQETQYF | TGTGCCAGCAGTGTAAGTGGGAGATGGGAACAAGAGACCCAGTACTTC
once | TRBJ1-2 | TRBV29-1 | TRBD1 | CSVPGQGAEGYTF | TGCAGCGTTCCGGGACAGGGGGCGGAGGGCTACACCTTC
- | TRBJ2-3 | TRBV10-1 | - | CASGDFFRTDTQYF | TGCGCCAGCGGGGACTTCTTTCGTACAGATACGCAGTATTTT
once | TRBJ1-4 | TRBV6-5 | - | CATGTQYATNEKLFF | TGTGCCACAGGGACACAGTATGCAACTAATGAAAAACTGTTTTTT
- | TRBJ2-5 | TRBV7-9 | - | CASSLPRPEETQYF | TGTGCCAGCAGCTTACCTCGACCTGAGGAGACCCAGTACTTC
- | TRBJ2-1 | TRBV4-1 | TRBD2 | CASSQDRRASGRSSYNEQFF | TGCGCCAGCAGCCAAGATCGAAGGGCTAGCGGGAGGAGCTCCTACAATGAGCAGTTCTTC
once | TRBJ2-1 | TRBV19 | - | CASSIGGYLSSYNEQFF | TGTGCCAGTAGTATTGGGGGATACCTGAGCTCCTACAATGAGCAGTTCTTC
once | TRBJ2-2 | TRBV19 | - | CASSIKGGTGELFF | TGTGCCAGTAGTATTAAGGGCGGGACCGGGGAGCTGTTTTTT
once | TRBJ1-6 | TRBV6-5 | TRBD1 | CASSRTGTDNSPLHF | TGTGCCAGCAGTAGAACCGGGACAGATAATTCACCCCTCCACTTT
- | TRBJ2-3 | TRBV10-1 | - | CATPDYRGDDTDTQYF | TGCGCCACCCCCGACTATCGCGGGGACGACACAGATACGCAGTATTTT
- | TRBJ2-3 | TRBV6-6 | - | CASRTVSTDTQYF | TGTGCCAGCCGGACGGTTAGCACAGATACGCAGTATTTT
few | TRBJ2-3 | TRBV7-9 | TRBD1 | CASSLDRSQYF | TGTGCCAGCAGTTTGGACAGGTCGCAGTATTTT
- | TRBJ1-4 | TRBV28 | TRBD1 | CASRSPGTGTNEKLFF | TGTGCCAGCAGATCCCCCGGGACAGGGACTAATGAAAAACTGTTTTTT
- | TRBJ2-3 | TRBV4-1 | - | CASSPRGDTQYF | TGCGCCAGCAGCCCCCGCGGGGATACGCAGTATTTT
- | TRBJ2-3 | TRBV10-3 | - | CAISEFTGTLDTDTQYF | TGTGCCATCAGTGAGTTTACCGGGACACTAGATACAGATACGCAGTATTTT
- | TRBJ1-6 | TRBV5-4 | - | CASSLDSGNSPLHF | TGTGCCAGCAGCTTGGATAGCGGAAATTCACCCCTCCACTTT
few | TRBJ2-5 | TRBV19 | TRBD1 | CASSQGAVRETQYF | TGTGCCAGTAGCCAGGGGGCAGTAAGAGAGACCCAGTACTTC
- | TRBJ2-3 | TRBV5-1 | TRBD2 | CASSWTSGGQPDTQYF | TGCGCCAGCAGCTGGACTAGCGGGGGGCAGCCAGATACGCAGTATTTT
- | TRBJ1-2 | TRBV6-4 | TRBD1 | CARYRGDRGPGGYTF | TGTGCCCGCTACCGGGGGGACAGGGGGCCTGGTGGCTACACCTTC
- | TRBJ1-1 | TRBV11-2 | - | CASSLPTEAFF | TGTGCCAGCAGTTTACCCACTGAAGCTTTCTTT
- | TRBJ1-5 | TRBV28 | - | CASSRQVGVGNQPQHF | TGTGCCAGCAGCCGACAGGTGGGAGTTGGCAATCAGCCCCAGCATTTT
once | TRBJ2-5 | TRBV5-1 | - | CASSLDGGEETQYF | TGCGCCAGCAGCTTGGACGGGGGAGAGGAGACCCAGTACTTC
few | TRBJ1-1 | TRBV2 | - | CASRLEGNTEAFF | TGTGCCAGCCGACTTGAGGGGAACACTGAAGCTTTCTTT
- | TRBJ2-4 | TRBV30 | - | CAWEAGHQTIQYF | TGTGCCTGGGAAGCGGGACACCAAACGATTCAGTACTTC
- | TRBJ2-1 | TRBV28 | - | CASYLSGSSYNEQFF | TGTGCCAGCTACCTTAGCGGAAGCTCCTACAATGAGCAGTTCTTC
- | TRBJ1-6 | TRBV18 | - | CASSPKANSPLHF | TGTGCCAGCTCACCGAAAGCGAATTCACCCCTCCACTTT
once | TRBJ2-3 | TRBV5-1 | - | CASSPTDRRASTDTQYF | TGCGCCAGCAGCCCGACGGACAGACGAGCTAGCACAGATACGCAGTATTTT
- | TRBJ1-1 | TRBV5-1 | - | CASSWGTGNTEAFF | TGCGCCAGCAGCTGGGGGACGGGGAACACTGAAGCTTTCTTT
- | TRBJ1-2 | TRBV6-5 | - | CASFAGLSYGYTF | TGTGCCAGCTTCGCCGGACTCTCGTATGGCTACACCTTC
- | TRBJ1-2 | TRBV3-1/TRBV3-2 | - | CASSQVGGIGYGYTF | TGTGCCAGCAGCCAAGTGGGGGGAATTGGCTATGGCTACACCTTC
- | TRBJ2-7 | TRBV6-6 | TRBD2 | CASKKSGGRAEQYF | TGTGCCAGCAAGAAATCGGGAGGCCGAGCCGAGCAGTACTTC
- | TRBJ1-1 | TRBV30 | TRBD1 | CAWIPGTGWGNTEAFF | TGTGCCTGGATCCCCGGGACAGGATGGGGGAACACTGAAGCTTTCTTT
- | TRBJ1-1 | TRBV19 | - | CASSISGFNTEAFF | TGTGCCAGTAGTATATCGGGGTTCAACACTGAAGCTTTCTTT
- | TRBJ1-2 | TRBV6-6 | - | CASSYQGIGYTF | TGTGCCAGCAGTTACCAGGGTATCGGCTACACCTTC
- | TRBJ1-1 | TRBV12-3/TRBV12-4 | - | CASTGTYTEAFF | TGTGCCAGCACCGGAACTTACACTGAAGCTTTCTTT
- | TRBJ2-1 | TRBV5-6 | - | CASSPGTDNEQFF | TGTGCCAGCAGCCCCGGGACGGACAATGAGCAGTTCTTC